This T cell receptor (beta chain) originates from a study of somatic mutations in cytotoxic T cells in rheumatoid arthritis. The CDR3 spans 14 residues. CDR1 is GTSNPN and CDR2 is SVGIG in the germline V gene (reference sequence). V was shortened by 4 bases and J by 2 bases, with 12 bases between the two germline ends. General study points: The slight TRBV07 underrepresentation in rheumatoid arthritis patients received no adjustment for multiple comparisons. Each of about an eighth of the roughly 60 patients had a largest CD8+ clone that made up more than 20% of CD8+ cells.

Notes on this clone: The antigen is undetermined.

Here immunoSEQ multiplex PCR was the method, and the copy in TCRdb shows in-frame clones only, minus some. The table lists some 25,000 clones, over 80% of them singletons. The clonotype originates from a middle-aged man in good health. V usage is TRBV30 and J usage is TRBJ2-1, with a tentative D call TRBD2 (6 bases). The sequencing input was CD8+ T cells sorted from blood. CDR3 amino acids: CAWTHGGAYNEQFF. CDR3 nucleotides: TGTGCCTGGACCCATGGCGGGGCCTACAATGAGCAGTTCTTC.